This T cell receptor (beta chain) was profiled in a study of T cells in Graves' hyperthyroidism and ophthalmopathy. In making diagnoses, clinical symptoms, serum thyroxine and TRAb, thyroid ultrasound and orbital computed tomography were all used. The blood sample predates any ophthalmopathy symptoms, coming from first hyperthyroidism diagnosis. Fresh peripheral blood, roughly 9.3 ml, was the source of the PBMCs. This clonotype was counted many times. CDR1 is ENHRY, CDR2 SYGVKD, per germline. With 0 bases removed from V and 11 bases from J, the gap between germline ends came to 7 bases. The CDR3 covers 11 residues. TCR beta CDR3 region amplification was performed from RNA transcripts. TCR CDR3 regions were first amplified by RT-PCR with HTBI primers. One entry per CDR3 protein, called by TCRdb with MiXCR from the multiplex PCR reads. The top ten clones hold around a third of a sample with approximately 370,000 distinct CDR3 sequences, about a sixth of them seen once.

The source of this sequence is a young woman with Graves' hyperthyroidism that later progressed to Graves' ophthalmopathy. Sequencing was done on a sample of blood. The rearrangement uses TRBV10-3 and TRBJ1-1; D is ambiguous. This chain's CDR3 is CAISESRGAFF. CDR3 bases: TGTGCCATCAGTGAGTCGAGAGGCGCTTTCTTT.